This T cell receptor (beta chain) was documented in a study of breast tumors, draining lymph nodes, adjacent tissues. Study results and limitations: Compared with basal-like, luminal-like tumors shared significantly more repertoire with nontumor tissue. Compared with lymph nodes, tumors were less diverse; compared with nontumor tissue, more. The lymph node origin of tumor T cells was framed as consistent with a hypothesis, not demonstrated.

Samples came from axillary lymph nodes draining the breast cancer. The CDR3 has 15 residues if both end residues are counted. Germline V lookup: CDR1 SGHTA, CDR2 FQGTGA. TCRdb reanalysed the multiplex PCR reads using MiXCR and keeps one entry per CDR3 protein. The data hold approximately 300,000 distinct CDR3 sequences, with over 30% observed a single time. Of note for this clonotype: Antigen unknown. Likely a read error: the CDR3 ends without its conserved phenylalanine or tryptophan. The DNA is left out, because the CDR3 cannot be placed on it with certainty; the CDR3 is given as TCRdb lists it.

The sequenced sample was axillary lymph node tissue. The sequence derives from a female donor with breast cancer. Some clones in this sample may be carry-over from other donors' samples. The chain uses TRBV7-3 and TRBJ1-6. The CDR3 sequence: CASSLDGAYNSPLHP.